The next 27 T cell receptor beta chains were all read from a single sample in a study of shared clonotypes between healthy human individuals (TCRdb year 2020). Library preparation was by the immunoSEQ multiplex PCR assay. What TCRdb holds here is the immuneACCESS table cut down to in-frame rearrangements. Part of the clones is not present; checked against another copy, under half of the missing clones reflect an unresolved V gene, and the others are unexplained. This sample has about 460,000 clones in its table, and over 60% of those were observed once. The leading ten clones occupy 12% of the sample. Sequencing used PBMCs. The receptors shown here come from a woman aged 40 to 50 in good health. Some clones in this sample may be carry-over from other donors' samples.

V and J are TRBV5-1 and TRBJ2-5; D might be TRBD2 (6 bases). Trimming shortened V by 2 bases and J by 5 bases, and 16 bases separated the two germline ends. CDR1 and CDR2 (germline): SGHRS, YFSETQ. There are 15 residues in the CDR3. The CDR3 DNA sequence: TGCGCCAGCAGCTTAGCAGGGACTCTGGGGGAGACCCAGTACTTC. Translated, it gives CASSLAGTLGETQYF.

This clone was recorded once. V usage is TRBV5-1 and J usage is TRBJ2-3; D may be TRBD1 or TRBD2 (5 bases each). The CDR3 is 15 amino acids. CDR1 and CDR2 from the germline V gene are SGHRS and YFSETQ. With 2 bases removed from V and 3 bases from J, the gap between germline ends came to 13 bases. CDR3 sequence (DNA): TGCGCCAGCAGCTTCGGAGGTCAGGGAACAGATACGCAGTATTTT. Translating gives CASSFGGQGTDTQYF.

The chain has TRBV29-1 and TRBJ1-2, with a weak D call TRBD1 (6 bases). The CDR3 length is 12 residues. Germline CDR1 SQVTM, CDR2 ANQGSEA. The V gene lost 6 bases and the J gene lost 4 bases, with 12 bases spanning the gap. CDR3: CSVGDISYGYTF. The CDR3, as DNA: TGCAGCGTCGGGGACATTTCCTATGGCTACACCTTC.

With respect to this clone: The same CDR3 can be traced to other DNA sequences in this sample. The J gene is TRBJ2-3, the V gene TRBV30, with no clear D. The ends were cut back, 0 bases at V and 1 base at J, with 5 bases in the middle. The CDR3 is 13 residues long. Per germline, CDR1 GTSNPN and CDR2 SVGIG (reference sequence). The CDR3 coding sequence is TGTGCCTGGAGTGTTAAGGGCACAGATACGCAGTATTTT. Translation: CAWSVKGTDTQYF.

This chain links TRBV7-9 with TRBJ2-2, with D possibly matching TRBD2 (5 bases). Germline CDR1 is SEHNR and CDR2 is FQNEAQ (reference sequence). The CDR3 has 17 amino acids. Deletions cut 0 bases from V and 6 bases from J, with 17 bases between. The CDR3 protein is CASSLARASRRSGELFF. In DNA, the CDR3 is TGTGCCAGCAGCTTAGCGCGTGCTAGCCGGAGATCCGGGGAGCTGTTTTTT.

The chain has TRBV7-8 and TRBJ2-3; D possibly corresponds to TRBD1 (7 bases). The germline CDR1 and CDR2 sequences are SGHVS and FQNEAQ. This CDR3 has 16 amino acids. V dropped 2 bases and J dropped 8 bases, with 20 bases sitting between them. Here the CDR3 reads CASSLMAGQSYGTQYF. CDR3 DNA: TGTGCCAGCAGCTTAATGGCGGGACAGTCCTACGGTACGCAGTATTTT.

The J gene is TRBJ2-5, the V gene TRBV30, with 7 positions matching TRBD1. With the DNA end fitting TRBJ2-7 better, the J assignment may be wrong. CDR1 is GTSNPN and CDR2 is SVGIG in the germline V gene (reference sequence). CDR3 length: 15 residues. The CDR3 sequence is CACPRDSSFHDEQYF. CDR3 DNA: TGTGCCTGTCCCCGGGACAGCTCCTTTCACGACGAGCAGTACTTC.

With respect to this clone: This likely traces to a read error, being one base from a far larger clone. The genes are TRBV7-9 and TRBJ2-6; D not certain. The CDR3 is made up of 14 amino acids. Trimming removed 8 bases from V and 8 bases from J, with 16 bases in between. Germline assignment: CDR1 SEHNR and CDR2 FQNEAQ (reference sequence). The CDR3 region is CASPPRQATNVLTF. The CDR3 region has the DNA TGTGCCAGCCCCCCCAGGCAGGCTACCAACGTCCTGACTTTC.

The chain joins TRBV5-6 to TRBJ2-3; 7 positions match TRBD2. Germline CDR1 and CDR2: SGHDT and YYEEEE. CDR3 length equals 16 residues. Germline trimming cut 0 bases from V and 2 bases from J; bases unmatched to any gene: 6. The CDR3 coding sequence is TGTGCCAGCAGCTTGGGAACGGGAGGATTCACAGATACGCAGTATTTT. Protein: CASSLGTGGFTDTQYF.

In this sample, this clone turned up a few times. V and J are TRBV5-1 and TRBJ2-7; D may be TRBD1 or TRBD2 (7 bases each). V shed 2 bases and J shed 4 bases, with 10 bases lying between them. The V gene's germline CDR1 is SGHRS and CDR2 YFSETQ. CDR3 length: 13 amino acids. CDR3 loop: CASSFRGGYEQYF. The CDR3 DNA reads TGCGCCAGCAGCTTCAGGGGGGGATACGAGCAGTACTTC.

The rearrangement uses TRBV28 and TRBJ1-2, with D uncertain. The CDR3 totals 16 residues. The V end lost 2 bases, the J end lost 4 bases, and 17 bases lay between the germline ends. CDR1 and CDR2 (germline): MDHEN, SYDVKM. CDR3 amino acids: CASSLGRRVEIYGYTF. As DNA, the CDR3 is TGTGCCAGCAGTTTAGGCCGTAGGGTTGAGATCTATGGCTACACCTTC.

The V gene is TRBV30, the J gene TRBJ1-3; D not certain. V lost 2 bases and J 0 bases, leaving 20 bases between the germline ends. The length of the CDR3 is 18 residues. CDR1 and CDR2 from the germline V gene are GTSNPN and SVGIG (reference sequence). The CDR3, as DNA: TGTGCCTGGAGTACGACCGAGACCTCCCAGAGCTCTGGAAACACCATATATTTT. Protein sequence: CAWSTTETSQSSGNTIYF.

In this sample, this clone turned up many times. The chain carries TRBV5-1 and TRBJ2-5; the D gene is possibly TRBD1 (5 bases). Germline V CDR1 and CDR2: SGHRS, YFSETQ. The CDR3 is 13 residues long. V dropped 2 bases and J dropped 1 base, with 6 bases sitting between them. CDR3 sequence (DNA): TGCGCCAGCAGCTTTAGGGGCCAAGAGACCCAGTACTTC. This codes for CASSFRGQETQYF. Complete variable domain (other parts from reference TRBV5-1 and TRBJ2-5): KAGVTQTPRYLIKTRGQQVTLSCSPISGHRSVSWYQQTPGQGLQFLFEYFSETQRNKGNFPGRFSGRQFSNSRSEMNVSTLELGDSALYLCASSFRGQETQYFGPGTRLLVL.

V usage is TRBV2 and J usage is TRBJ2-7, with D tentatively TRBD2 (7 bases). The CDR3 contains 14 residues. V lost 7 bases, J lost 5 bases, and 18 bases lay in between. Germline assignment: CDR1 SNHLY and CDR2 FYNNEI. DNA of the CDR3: TGTGCCAGCAAAGGGGGGGATTCGCCGCACGAGCAGTACTTC. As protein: CASKGGDSPHEQYF.

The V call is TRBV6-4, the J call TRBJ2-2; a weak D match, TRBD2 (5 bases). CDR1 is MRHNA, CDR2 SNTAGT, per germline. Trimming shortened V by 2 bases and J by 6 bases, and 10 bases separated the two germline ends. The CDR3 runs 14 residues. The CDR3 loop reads CASSDVPGAGELFF. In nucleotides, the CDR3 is TGTGCCAGCAGTGACGTTCCCGGGGCCGGGGAGCTGTTTTTT.

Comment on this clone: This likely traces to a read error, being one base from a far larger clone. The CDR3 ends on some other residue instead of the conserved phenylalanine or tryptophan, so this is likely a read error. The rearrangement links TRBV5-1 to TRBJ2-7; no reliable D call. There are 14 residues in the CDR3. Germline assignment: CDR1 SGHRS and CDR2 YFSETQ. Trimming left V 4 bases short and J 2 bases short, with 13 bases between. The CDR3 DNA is TGCGCCAGCAGCGCAATGGACGGACCCTACGAGCAGTACCTC. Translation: CASSAMDGPYEQYL.

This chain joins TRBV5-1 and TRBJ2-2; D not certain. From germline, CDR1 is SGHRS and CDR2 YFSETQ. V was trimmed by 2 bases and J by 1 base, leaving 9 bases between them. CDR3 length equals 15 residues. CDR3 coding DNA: TGCGCCAGCAGCTTCACCTCGCAGAACACCGGGGAGCTGTTTTTT. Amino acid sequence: CASSFTSQNTGELFF.

The CDR3 here is CASSWPLQETQYF. The CDR3 nucleotides are TGTGCCAGCAGTTGGCCCCTCCAAGAGACCCAGTACTTC. The chain is built from TRBV28 and TRBJ2-5; no clear D gene. Per germline, CDR1 MDHEN and CDR2 SYDVKM. V lost 4 bases and J 1 base, leaving 7 bases between the germline ends. The CDR3 runs 13 residues.

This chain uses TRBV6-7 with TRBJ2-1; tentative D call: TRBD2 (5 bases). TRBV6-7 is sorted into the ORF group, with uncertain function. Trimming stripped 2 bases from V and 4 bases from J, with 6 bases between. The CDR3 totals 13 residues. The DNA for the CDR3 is TGTGCCAGCAGTTACACGGGGTACAATGAGCAGTTCTTC. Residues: CASSYTGYNEQFF.

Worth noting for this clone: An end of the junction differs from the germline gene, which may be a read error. CDR3 protein: CASSLTAYNEQFF. The CDR3, as DNA: TGTGCTAGCAGCTTAACGGCCTACAATGAGCAGTTCTTC. This chain joins TRBV7-7 and TRBJ2-1; D gene unclear. The V gene's germline CDR1 is SSHAT and CDR2 FNYEAQ (reference sequence). There are 13 residues in the CDR3.

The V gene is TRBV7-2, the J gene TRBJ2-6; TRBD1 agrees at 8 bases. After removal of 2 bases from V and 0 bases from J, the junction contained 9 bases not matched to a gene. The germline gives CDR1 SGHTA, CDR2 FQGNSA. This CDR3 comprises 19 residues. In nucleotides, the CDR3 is TGTGCCAGCAGCTTAATATCCAGGGGGCTCTTCTCTGGGGCCAACGTCCTGACTTTC. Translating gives CASSLISRGLFSGANVLTF.

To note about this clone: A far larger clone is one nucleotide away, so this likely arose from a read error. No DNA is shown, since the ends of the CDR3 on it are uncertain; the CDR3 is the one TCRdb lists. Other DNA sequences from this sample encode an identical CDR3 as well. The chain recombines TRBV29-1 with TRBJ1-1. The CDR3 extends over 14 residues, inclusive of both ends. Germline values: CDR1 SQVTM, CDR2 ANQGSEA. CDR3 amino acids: CSVASGASNTEAFF.

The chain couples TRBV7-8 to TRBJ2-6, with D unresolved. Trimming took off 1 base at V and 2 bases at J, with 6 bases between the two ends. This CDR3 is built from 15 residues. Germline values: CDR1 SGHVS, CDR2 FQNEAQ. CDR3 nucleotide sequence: TGTGCCAGCAGCTTAGTAGGGACTGGGGCCAACGTCCTGACTTTC. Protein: CASSLVGTGANVLTF. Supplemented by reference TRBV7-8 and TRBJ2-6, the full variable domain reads GAGVSQSPRYKVAKRGQDVALRCDPISGHVSLFWYQQALGQGPEFLTYFQNEAQLDKSGLPSDRFFAERPEGSVSTLKIQRTQQEDSAVYLCASSLVGTGANVLTFGAGSRLTVL.

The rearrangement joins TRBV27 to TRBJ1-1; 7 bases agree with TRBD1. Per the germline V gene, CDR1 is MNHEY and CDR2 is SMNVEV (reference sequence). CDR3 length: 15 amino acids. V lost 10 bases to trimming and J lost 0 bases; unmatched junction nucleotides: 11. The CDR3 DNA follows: TGTGCCACATCGTCAGGGGGGTGGGTGAACACTGAAGCTTTCTTT. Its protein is CATSSGGWVNTEAFF.

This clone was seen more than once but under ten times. CDR3 sequence reads: CASRTSGAQETQYF. CDR3 in DNA: TGCGCCAGCAGGACTAGCGGAGCCCAAGAGACCCAGTACTTC. V gene TRBV5-1 combines with J gene TRBJ2-5; 9 bases are a match to TRBD2. Trimming removed 5 bases from V and 1 base from J; junction bases left unmatched: 3. The CDR3 runs 14 residues. Germline-derived CDR1 and CDR2 are SGHRS and YFSETQ.

Here the CDR3 DNA reads TGTGCCAGCAGCCAAGGACAGGGAGGAAGTGAAAAACTGTTTTTT. This gives the protein CASSQGQGGSEKLFF. The chain joins TRBV16 to TRBJ1-4; the match to TRBD1 covers 8 bases. J gave up 7 bases and V 2 bases, and 6 bases lay outside the gene matches. The CDR3 contains 15 residues. Germline CDR1 is KGHSY and CDR2 is FQNENV.

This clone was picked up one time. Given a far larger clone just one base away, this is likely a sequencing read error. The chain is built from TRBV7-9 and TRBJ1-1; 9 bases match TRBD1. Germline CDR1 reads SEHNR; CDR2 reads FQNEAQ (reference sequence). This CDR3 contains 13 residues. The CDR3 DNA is TGTACCAGCACCCGGACAGGGGACACTGAAGCTTTCTTT. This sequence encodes CTSTRTGDTEAFF.